This TCR beta chain was identified in a study of T cells expressing NK-cell markers. Across the study: Out of eight donors sequenced, seven tested HCMV-seropositive and the remaining one seronegative.

TCRdb re-analyzed the 5' RACE reads; it lists each CDR3 protein once, without DNA. This sample contains some 460,000 distinct CDR3 sequences. Germline V gene data show CDR1 as SQVTM and CDR2 as ANQGSEA. This CDR3 spans 11 amino acids. Regarding this clonotype: What it recognizes is unknown.

The study's findings and limits: Expanded NKG2C+ T cell clones had unclear HCMV specificity.

The rearrangement joins TRBV29-1 to TRBJ1-1. This TCR was sampled from a woman between 50 and 59 years old in good health. The specimen was blood T cells: a sorted CD56 or NKG2C T cell subset, CD4+ or CD8+ T cells, or bulk PBMC T cells (not recorded which). The CDR3 sequence is CSYLGNTEAFF.